This TCR beta chain came from a study of memory B cells and T cells in multiple sclerosis. Whole-study results and caveats: Clone-set sizes differed between compartments, so shared clonotype counts needed normalization.

Stimulus-free culture yielded autoproliferating CFSE-dim and non-proliferating CFSE-high T cells, each sequenced separately. Replicate wells were pooled after six to seven days of stimulus-free culture of 40 million to 65 million CFSE-labeled PBMCs. The PBMCs received approximately 0.5 uM CFSE and serum-free culture with no added stimuli. CDR3 length: 13 residues. The V end was cut by 4 bases, the J end by 9 bases, with 14 bases between. CDR1 is SGHRS and CDR2 is YFSETQ in the germline V gene. Assay: immunoSEQ multiplex PCR; the TCRdb copy retains only in-frame clones and omits some. The table has 25,000 to 35,000 clones, about 82% seen once. Concerning this clone itself: Its specificity is unknown.

Sequences were obtained from PBMCs from blood kept in culture. This TCR came from a human donor with multiple sclerosis. The chain employs TRBV5-1 and TRBJ2-1; D is uncertain. This chain's CDR3 is CASSRTPSSEQFF. CDR3 DNA sequence: TGCGCCAGCAGCAGAACCCCCAGCAGTGAGCAGTTCTTC.